A single TCR beta chain is shown here with its context. The source of the sample is a study of CD8+ T cells in alopecia areata. Germline-derived CDR1 and CDR2 are SGHTA and FQGNSA. The CDR3 is 14 residues long. With 4 bases clipped from V and 6 bases from J, the junction kept 7 bases outside the gene matches. Stated treatment: oral pan-JAK inhibitor, 5-10 mg twice daily. RNA extraction was followed by reverse transcription into cDNA, which acted as the sequencing template. The method was immunoSEQ multiplex PCR; TCRdb's version includes in-frame clones alone and lacks a portion of them. This sample has over 150,000 clones; approximately 56% occur once, and the top ten carry around 0.7%.

This sequence was found in a human donor with alopecia areata. The rearrangement joins TRBV7-2 to TRBJ2-5, with 8 bases aligning to TRBD2. The starting material was CD4+ T cells sorted from blood, obtained at week 4, from a patient treated with tofacitinib. CDR3 coding DNA: TGTGCCAGCAGCTCGGCTAGCGGGCTAAAGACCCAGTACTTC. Its translation: CASSSASGLKTQYF.